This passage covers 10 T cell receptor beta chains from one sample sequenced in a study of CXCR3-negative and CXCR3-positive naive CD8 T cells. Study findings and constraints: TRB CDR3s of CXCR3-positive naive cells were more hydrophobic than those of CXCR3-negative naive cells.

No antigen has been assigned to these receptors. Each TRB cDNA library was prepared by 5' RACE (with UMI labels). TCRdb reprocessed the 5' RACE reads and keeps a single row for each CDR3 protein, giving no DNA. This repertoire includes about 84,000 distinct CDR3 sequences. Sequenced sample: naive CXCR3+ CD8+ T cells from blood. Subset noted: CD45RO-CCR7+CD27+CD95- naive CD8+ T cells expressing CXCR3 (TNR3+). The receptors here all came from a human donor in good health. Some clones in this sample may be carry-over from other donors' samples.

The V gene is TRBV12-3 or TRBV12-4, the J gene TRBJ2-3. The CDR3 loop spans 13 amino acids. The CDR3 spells CASSLSKFDTQYF.

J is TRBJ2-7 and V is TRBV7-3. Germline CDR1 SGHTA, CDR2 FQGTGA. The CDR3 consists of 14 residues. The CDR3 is CASSLSSENYEQYF.

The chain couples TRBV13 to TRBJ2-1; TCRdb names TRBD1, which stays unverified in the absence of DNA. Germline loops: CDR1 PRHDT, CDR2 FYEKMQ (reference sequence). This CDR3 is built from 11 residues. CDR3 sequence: CASSYTGGAIF.

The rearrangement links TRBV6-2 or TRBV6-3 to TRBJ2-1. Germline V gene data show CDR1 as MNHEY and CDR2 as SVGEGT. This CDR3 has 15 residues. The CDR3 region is CASSESGSSYNEQFF.

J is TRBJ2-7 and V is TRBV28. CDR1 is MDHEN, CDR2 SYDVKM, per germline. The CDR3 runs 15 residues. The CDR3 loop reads CASSLFRSRSYEQYF.

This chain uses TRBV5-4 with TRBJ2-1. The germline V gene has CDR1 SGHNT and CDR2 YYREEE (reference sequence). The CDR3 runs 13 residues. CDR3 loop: CASSLIITNEQFF.

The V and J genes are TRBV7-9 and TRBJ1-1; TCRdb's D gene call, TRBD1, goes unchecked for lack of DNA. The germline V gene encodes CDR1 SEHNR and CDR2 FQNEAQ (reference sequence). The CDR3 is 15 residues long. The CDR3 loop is CASSLYLREIGEAFF.

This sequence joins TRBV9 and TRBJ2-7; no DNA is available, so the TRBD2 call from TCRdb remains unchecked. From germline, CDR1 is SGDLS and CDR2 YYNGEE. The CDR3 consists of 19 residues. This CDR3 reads CASSADQTSGGFGAYEQYF.

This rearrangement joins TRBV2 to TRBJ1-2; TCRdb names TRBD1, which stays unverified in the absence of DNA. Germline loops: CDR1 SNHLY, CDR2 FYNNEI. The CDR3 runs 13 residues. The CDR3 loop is CARTGGRNYGYTF.

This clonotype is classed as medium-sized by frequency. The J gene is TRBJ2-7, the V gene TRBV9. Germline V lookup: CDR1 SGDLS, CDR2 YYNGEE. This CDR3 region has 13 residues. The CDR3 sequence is CASSVGQTYEQYF.